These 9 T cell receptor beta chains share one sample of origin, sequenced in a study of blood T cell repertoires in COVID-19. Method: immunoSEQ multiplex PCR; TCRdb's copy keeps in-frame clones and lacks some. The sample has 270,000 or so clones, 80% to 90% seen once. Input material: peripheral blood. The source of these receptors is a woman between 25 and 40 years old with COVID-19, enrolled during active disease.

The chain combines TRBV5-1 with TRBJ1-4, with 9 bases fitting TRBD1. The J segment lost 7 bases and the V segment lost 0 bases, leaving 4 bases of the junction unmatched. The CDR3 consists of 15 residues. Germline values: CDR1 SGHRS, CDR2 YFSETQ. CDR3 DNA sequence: TGCGCCAGCAGCTTGGCAGGACAGGGGCTTGAAAAACTGTTTTTT. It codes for CASSLAGQGLEKLFF.

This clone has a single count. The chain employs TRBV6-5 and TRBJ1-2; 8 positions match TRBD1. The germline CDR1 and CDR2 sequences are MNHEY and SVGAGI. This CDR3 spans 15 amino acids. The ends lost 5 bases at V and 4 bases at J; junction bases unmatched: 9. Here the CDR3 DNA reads TGTGCCAGCAGTCCTAACAGGGGGTATAGCTATGGCTACACCTTC. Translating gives CASSPNRGYSYGYTF.

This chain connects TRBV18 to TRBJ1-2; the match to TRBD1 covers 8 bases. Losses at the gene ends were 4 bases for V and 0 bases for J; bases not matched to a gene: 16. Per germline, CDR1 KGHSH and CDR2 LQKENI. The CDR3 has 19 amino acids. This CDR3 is CASSRDGQGHSRANYGYTF. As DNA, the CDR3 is TGTGCCAGCTCACGGGACGGACAGGGACATAGTAGAGCTAACTATGGCTACACCTTC. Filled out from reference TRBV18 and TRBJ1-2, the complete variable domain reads NAGVMQNPRHLVRRRGQEARLRCSPMKGHSHVYWYRQLPEEGLKFMVYLQKENIIDESGMPKERFSAEFPKEGPSILRIQQVVRGDSAAYFCASSRDGQGHSRANYGYTFGSGTRLTVV.

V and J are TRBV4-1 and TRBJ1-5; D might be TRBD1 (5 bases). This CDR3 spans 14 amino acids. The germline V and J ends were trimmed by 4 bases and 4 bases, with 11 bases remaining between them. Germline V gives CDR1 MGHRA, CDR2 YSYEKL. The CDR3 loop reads CASSPDGGNQPQHF. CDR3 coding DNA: TGCGCCAGCAGCCCGGACGGGGGGAATCAGCCCCAGCATTTT.

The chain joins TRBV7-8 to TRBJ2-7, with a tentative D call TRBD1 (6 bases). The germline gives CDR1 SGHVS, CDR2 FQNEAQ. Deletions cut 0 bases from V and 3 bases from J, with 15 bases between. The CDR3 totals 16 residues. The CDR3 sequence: CASSLATGVLIYEQYF. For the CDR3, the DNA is TGTGCCAGCAGCTTAGCGACAGGCGTCCTTATCTACGAGCAGTACTTC.

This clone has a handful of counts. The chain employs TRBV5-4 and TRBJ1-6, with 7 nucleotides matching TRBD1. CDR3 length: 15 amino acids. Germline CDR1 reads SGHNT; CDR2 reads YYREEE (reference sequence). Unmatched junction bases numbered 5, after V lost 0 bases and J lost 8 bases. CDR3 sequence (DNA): TGTGCCAGCAGCTTGGGACAGGGTGTCGATTCACCCCTCCACTTT. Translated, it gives CASSLGQGVDSPLHF.

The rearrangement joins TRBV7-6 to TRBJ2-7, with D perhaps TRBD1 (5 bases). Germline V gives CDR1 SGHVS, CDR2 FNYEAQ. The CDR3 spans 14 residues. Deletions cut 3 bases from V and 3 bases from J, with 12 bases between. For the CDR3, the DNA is TGTGCCAGCAGCTTCGGTGGGCAGGGCTACGAGCAGTACTTC. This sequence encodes CASSFGGQGYEQYF.

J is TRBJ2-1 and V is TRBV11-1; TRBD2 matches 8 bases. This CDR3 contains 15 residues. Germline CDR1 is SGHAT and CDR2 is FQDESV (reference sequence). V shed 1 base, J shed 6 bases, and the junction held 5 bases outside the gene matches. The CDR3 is CASSLGPGGVNEQFF. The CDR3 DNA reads TGTGCCAGCAGCTTAGGGCCGGGGGGGGTCAATGAGCAGTTCTTC.

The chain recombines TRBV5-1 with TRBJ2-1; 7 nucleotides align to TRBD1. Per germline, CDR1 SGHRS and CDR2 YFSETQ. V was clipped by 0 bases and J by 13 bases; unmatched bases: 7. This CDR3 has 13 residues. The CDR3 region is CASSLGKGAFQFF. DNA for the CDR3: TGCGCCAGCAGCTTGGGAAAGGGGGCCTTTCAGTTCTTC.